This TCR beta chain is drawn from a study of cytomegalovirus exposure and HLA in healthy donors. Whole-study findings and limits: The classifier reportedly diagnosed cytomegalovirus status with high sensitivity and specificity. Later analysis showed most CMV-associated TCR beta chains appearing HLA-restricted.

Germline V gene lookup returns CDR1 MGHDK and CDR2 SYGVNS. Trimming cost V 4 bases and J 1 base, with 4 bases left between them. The CDR3 has 13 residues. For this clone: Its antigen is not known.

A multiplex PCR was run with 60 Vbeta primers and 13 Jbeta primers. Clones were read by immunoSEQ multiplex PCR, and TCRdb kept only the in-frame ones, dropping some. The sample contains roughly 100,000 clones, 70% to 80% of which appear only once. The receptor comes from a boy younger than 18 in good health and CMV-seronegative. Sequencing used PBMCs. The chain combines TRBV25-1 with TRBJ2-2; D not resolved. The chain's CDR3 is CASSGGNTGELFF. The CDR3 DNA reads as TGTGCCAGCAGTGGCGGGAACACCGGGGAGCTGTTTTTT.